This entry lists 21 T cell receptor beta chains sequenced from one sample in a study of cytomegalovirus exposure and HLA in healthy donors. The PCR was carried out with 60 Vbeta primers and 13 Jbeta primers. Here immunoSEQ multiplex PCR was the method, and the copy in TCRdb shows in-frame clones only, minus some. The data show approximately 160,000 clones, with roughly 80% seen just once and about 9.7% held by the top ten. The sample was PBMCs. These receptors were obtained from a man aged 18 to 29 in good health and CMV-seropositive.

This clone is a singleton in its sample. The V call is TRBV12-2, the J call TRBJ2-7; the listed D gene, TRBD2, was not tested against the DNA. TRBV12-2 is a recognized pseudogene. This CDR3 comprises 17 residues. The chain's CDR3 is CASRLASRDYPSYEQYF. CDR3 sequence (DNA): TGTGCAAGTCGCTTAGCTTCCCGGGACTATCCCTCCTACGAGCAGTACTTC.

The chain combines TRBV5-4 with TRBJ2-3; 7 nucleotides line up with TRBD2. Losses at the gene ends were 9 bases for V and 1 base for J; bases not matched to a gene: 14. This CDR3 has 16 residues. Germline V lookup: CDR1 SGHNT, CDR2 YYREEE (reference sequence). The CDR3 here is CATKLQGGMGTDTQYF. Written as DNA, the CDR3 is TGTGCCACCAAACTTCAGGGAGGGATGGGCACAGATACGCAGTATTTT.

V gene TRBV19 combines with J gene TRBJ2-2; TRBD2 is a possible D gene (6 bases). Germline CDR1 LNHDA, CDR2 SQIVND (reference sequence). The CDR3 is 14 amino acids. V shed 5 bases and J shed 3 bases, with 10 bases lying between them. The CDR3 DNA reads TGTGCCAGTAGTGGAAGGGACTACACCGGGGAGCTGTTTTTT. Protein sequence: CASSGRDYTGELFF.

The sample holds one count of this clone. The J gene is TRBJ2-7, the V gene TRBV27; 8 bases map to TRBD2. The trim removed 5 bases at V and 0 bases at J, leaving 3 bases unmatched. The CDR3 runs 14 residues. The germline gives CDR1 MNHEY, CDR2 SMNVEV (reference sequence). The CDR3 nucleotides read TGTGCCAGCAGTGCTAGCGGGTTCTCCTACGAGCAGTACTTC. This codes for CASSASGFSYEQYF.

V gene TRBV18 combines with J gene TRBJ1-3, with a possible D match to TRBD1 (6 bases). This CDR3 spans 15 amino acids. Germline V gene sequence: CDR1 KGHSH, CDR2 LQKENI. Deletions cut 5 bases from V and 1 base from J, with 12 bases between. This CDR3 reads CASSAGTTSGNTIYF. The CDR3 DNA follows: TGTGCCAGCTCAGCCGGGACAACGTCTGGAAACACCATATATTTT.

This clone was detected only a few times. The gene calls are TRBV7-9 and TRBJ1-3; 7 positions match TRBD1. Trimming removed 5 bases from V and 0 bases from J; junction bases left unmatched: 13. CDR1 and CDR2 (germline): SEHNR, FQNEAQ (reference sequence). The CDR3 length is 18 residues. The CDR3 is CASSRTQTGLHSGNTIYF. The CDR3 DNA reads TGTGCCAGCAGCCGGACCCAGACAGGGCTTCACTCTGGAAACACCATATATTTT.

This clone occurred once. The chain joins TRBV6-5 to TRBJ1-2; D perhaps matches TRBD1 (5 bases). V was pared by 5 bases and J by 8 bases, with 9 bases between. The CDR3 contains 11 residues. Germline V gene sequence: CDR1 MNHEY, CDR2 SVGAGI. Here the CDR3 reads CASSAGYGYTF. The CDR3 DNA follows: TGTGCCAGCAGTGCAGGGTACGGCTACACCTTC.

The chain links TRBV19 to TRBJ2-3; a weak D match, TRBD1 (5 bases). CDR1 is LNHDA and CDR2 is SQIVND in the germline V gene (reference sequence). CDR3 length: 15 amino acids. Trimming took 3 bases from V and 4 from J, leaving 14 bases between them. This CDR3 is CASSIEAWGPDTQYF. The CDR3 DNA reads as TGTGCCAGTAGTATTGAAGCCTGGGGCCCAGATACGCAGTATTTT.

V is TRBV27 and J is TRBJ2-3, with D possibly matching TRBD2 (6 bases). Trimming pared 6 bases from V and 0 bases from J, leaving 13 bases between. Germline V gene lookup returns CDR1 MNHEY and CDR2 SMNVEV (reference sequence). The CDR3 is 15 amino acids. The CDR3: CASSQESGSTDTQYF. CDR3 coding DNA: TGTGCCAGCAGCCAAGAGAGCGGGAGCACAGATACGCAGTATTTT.

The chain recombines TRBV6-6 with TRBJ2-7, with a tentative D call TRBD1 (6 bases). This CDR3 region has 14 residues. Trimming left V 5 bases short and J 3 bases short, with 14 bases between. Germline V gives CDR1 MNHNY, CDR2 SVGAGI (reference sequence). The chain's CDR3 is CASSQPDSIYEQYF. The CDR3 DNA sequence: TGTGCCAGCAGTCAGCCGGACAGTATCTACGAGCAGTACTTC.

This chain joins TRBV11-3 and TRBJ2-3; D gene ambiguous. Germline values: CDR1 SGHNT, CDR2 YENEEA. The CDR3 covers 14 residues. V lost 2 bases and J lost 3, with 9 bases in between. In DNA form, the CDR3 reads TGTGCCAGCAGCTTACCCGGTGAAACAGATACGCAGTATTTT. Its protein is CASSLPGETDTQYF. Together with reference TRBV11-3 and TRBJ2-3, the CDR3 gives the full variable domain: EAGVVQSPRYKIIEKKQPVAFWCNPISGHNTLYWYLQNLGQGPELLIRYENEEAVDDSQLPKDRFSAERLKGVDSTLKIQPAELGDSAVYLCASSLPGETDTQYFGPGTRLTVL.

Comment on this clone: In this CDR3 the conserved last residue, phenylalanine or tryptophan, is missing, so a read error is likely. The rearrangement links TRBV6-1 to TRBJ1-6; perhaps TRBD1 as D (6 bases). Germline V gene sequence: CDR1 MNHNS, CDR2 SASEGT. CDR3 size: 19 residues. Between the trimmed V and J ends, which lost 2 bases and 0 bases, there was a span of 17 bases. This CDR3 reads CASSERGQRSSSYNSPLHL. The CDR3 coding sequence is TGTGCCAGCAGTGAACGTGGACAGAGGAGTAGCTCCTATAATTCACCCCTCCACCTT.

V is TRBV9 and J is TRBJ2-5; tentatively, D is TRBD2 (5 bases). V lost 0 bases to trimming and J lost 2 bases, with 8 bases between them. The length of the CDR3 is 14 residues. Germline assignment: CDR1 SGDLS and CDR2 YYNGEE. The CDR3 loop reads CASSVGGIQETQYF. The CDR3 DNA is TGTGCCAGCAGCGTAGGAGGGATACAAGAGACCCAGTACTTC.

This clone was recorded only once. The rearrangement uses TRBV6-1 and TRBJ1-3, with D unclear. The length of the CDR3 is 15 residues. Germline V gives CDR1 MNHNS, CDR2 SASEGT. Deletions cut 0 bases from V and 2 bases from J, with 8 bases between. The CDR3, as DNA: TGTGCCAGCAGTGAAGCGCCCGGGGCTGGAAACACCATATATTTT. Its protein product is CASSEAPGAGNTIYF.

Here the CDR3 DNA reads TGTGCCAGCAGTTTCGACAGGGCAGCCGGGGAGCTGTTTTTT. Translating gives CASSFDRAAGELFF. This chain joins TRBV6-4 and TRBJ2-2; 7 nucleotides agree with TRBD1. The germline gives CDR1 MRHNA, CDR2 SNTAGT. The CDR3 spans 14 residues. V was clipped by 5 bases and J by 6 bases; unmatched bases: 6.

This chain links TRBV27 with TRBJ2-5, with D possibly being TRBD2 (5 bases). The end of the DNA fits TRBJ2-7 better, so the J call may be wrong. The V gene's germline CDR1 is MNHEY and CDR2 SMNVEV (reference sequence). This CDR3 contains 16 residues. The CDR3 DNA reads TGTGCCAGCAGCCCCAATGACGGACGTCGGGACTACGAGCAGTACTTC. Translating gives CASSPNDGRRDYEQYF.

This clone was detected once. The CDR3 DNA reads as TGCGCCAGCAGCTTGGAAGGACAGGACTATGGCTACACCTTC. This encodes CASSLEGQDYGYTF. V and J are TRBV5-1 and TRBJ1-2; 7 nucleotides agree with TRBD1. This CDR3 has 14 residues. J was trimmed by 3 bases and V by 0 bases; bases with no gene match: 2. Per the germline V gene, CDR1 is SGHRS and CDR2 is YFSETQ.

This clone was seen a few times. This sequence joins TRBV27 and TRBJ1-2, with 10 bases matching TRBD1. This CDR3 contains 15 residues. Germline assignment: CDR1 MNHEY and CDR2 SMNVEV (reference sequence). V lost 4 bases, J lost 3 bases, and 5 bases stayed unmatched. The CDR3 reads CASSWNGQGDYGYTF. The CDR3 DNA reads TGTGCCAGCAGTTGGAACGGACAGGGGGACTATGGCTACACCTTC.

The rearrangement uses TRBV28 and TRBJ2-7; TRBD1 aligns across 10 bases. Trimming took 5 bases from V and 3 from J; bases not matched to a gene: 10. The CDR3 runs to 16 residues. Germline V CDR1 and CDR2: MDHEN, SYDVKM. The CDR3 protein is CASSQTDRGRVYEQYF. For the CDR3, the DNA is TGTGCCAGCAGTCAAACCGACAGGGGGCGCGTCTACGAGCAGTACTTC.

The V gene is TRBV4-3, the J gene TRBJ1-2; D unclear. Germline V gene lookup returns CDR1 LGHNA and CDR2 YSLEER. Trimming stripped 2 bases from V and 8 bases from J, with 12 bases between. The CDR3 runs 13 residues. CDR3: CASSQLPSFGYTF. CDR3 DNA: TGCGCCAGCAGCCAATTGCCCAGTTTCGGCTACACCTTC.

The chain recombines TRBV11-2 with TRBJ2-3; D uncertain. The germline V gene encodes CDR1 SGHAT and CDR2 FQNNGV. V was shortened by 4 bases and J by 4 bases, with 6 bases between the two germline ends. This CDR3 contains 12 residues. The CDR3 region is CASSSVPDTQYF. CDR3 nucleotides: TGTGCCAGCAGCTCTGTTCCAGATACGCAGTATTTT.